These 9 T cell receptor beta chains were all obtained from the same sample, sequenced in a study of cytomegalovirus exposure and HLA in healthy donors. This PCR relied on a set of 60 Vbeta primers and 13 Jbeta primers. Here immunoSEQ multiplex PCR was the method, and the copy in TCRdb shows in-frame clones only, minus some. The table shows tens of thousands of clones, with more than 75% occurring only once. The sequenced sample consisted of PBMCs. These receptors all come from a woman between 40 and 50 years old in good health and CMV-seronegative.

The rearrangement uses TRBV6-5 and TRBJ1-2, with a weak D call TRBD1 (6 bases). Trimming cost V 4 bases and J 2 bases, with 11 bases left between them. CDR1 and CDR2 from the germline V gene are MNHEY and SVGAGI. This CDR3 region has 14 residues. DNA for the CDR3: TGTGCCAGCAGTTCCCGGACAGTAAACTATGGCTACACCTTC. It encodes CASSSRTVNYGYTF.

The V and J genes are TRBV19 and TRBJ1-2; 9 positions match TRBD1. CDR1 is LNHDA and CDR2 is SQIVND in the germline V gene (reference sequence). The CDR3 runs to 17 residues. Germline trimming cut 6 bases from V and 4 bases from J; bases unmatched to any gene: 15. CDR3 nucleotides: TGTGCCAGTAGCCAAACCACCTCACAGGGGGCAGCCTATGGCTACACCTTC. Its translation: CASSQTTSQGAAYGYTF.

The J gene is TRBJ1-1, the V gene TRBV7-2; no firm D call. The germline V gene has CDR1 SGHTA and CDR2 FQGNSA. CDR3 size: 17 residues. Trimming removed 4 bases from V and 2 bases from J, with 20 bases in between. The CDR3 coding sequence is TGTGCCAGCAGCTCACACCCAGAGGCCCCAAGAAACACTGAAGCTTTCTTT. This gives the protein CASSSHPEAPRNTEAFF.

The gene calls are TRBV6-5 and TRBJ1-2, with a weak D call TRBD1 (6 bases). Germline V gene lookup returns CDR1 MNHEY and CDR2 SVGAGI. The CDR3 is 13 residues long. V was shortened by 0 bases and J by 6 bases, with 8 bases between the two germline ends. The CDR3 sequence: CASSYSPGDGYTF. The CDR3 DNA is TGTGCCAGCAGTTACTCGCCAGGGGATGGCTACACCTTC.

This sequence joins TRBV7-9 and TRBJ1-6; D not certain. Germline V gives CDR1 SEHNR, CDR2 FQNEAQ (reference sequence). This CDR3 has 14 residues. Trimming took off 5 bases at V and 8 bases at J, with 13 bases between the two ends. The CDR3 here is CASSPRKEHSPLHF. The CDR3 nucleotides are TGTGCCAGCAGCCCCCGAAAGGAGCATTCACCCCTCCACTTT.

V and J are TRBV7-9 and TRBJ2-3, with 7 bases aligning to TRBD1. The V and J ends lost 5 bases and 1 base, in that order; junction bases with no gene match: 9. Germline CDR1 SEHNR, CDR2 FQNEAQ (reference sequence). The CDR3 covers 16 residues. The CDR3 DNA follows: TGTGCCAGCAGCAGAAACGACAGGGTGGGCACAGATACGCAGTATTTT. Its translation is CASSRNDRVGTDTQYF. Complete variable domain (other parts from reference TRBV7-9 and TRBJ2-3): DTGVSQNPRHKITKRGQNVTFRCDPISEHNRLYWYRQTLGQGPEFLTYFQNEAQLEKSRLLSDRFSAERPKGSFSTLEIQRTEQGDSAMYLCASSRNDRVGTDTQYFGPGTRLTVL.

The V call is TRBV5-4, the J call TRBJ1-1; a possible D gene is TRBD1 (5 bases). The CDR3 has 13 amino acids. Deletions cut 2 bases from V and 1 base from J, with 6 bases between. Germline V gives CDR1 SGHNT, CDR2 YYREEE (reference sequence). The CDR3 sequence: CASSFRENTEAFF. The CDR3, as DNA: TGTGCCAGCAGCTTCAGGGAGAACACTGAAGCTTTCTTT.

This clone showed up just once. The rearrangement uses TRBV7-9 and TRBJ1-2; 7 nucleotides align to TRBD1. CDR1 SEHNR and CDR2 FQNEAQ come from the germline V gene (reference sequence). After removal of 5 bases from V and 0 bases from J, the junction contained 9 bases not matched to a gene. The CDR3 runs 16 residues. The CDR3 loop reads CASSTRTGDTNYGYTF. The DNA for the CDR3 is TGTGCCAGCAGCACCCGGACAGGTGACACTAACTATGGCTACACCTTC.

This chain uses TRBV10-3 with TRBJ1-1; possibly TRBD1 for D (6 bases). V was pared by 3 bases and J by 1 base, with 9 bases between. This CDR3 comprises 14 residues. The germline CDR1 and CDR2 sequences are ENHRY and SYGVKD. In nucleotides, the CDR3 is TGTGCCATCAGTGACGACAGGTCGAACACTGAAGCTTTCTTT. Protein sequence: CAISDDRSNTEAFF.